The 20 T cell receptor beta chains presented below share a single source sample, sequenced in a study of shared clonotypes between healthy human individuals. Libraries were prepared by immunoSEQ multiplex PCR; TCRdb keeps only in-frame clonotypes and omits some of them. Of about 1.5 million clones in the sample, approximately 98% were seen once. Input material: naive CD4+ T cells sorted from blood. Subset specified: CD45RA+ positively selected. All receptors derive from a man younger than 45 in good health.

The chain combines TRBV11-2 with TRBJ2-7; D is perhaps TRBD1 (6 bases). V was shortened by 3 bases and J by 9 bases, with 24 bases between the two germline ends. Germline V CDR1 and CDR2: SGHAT, FQNNGV. The CDR3 loop spans 16 amino acids. Written as DNA, the CDR3 is TGTGCCAGCAGCTTGGTTCGCGGGTCTTGGGGACAAGGGCAGTACTTC. The encoded protein is CASSLVRGSWGQGQYF.

The chain is built from TRBV14 and TRBJ2-3; D call uncertain. V dropped 2 bases and J dropped 0 bases, with 9 bases sitting between them. The CDR3 is 15 residues long. Germline V gene sequence: CDR1 SGHDN, CDR2 FVKESK. The CDR3 region is CASSQTIVSTDTQYF. CDR3 DNA sequence: TGTGCCAGCAGCCAAACAATTGTCAGCACAGATACGCAGTATTTT. The variable domain in full, completed from reference TRBV14 and TRBJ2-3, reads EAGVTQFPSHSVIEKGQTVTLRCDPISGHDNLYWYRRVMGKEIKFLLHFVKESKQDESGMPNNRFLAERTGGTYSTLKVQPAELEDSGVYFCASSQTIVSTDTQYFGPGTRLTVL.

The chain employs TRBV9 and TRBJ2-1; D might be TRBD1 (6 bases). V was clipped by 3 bases and J by 3 bases, with 25 bases between them. Germline V lookup: CDR1 SGDLS, CDR2 YYNGEE. CDR3 length: 19 residues. The CDR3 here is CASSADPGHKLIFYNEQFF. The CDR3 DNA follows: TGTGCCAGCAGCGCAGATCCGGGACACAAATTGATTTTCTACAATGAGCAGTTCTTC.

This chain connects TRBV6-6 to TRBJ1-1; D might be TRBD1 (5 bases). Germline V gene data show CDR1 as MNHNY and CDR2 as SVGAGI (reference sequence). Trimming removed 2 bases at V and 6 bases at J, with 7 bases between. The CDR3 extends over 12 amino acids. CDR3 DNA: TGTGCCAGCAGTTACGGGACCTCTGAAGCTTTCTTT. Amino acid sequence: CASSYGTSEAFF.

This clone showed up just once. This chain uses TRBV29-1 with TRBJ2-5, with D possibly matching TRBD2 (5 bases). The CDR3 is 14 amino acids. Looked up from germline, CDR1 is SQVTM and CDR2 is ANQGSEA. Trimming stripped 6 bases from V and 5 bases from J, with 19 bases between. CDR3 sequence (DNA): TGCAGCGTGGCCTCCACGGGGTTGAGGGAGACCCAGTACTTC. It translates to CSVASTGLRETQYF.

The V call is TRBV11-2, the J call TRBJ1-4; 9 bases agree with TRBD1. In germline, CDR1 is SGHAT, CDR2 FQNNGV. There are 15 residues in the CDR3. The V and J ends lost 6 bases and 2 bases, in that order; junction bases with no gene match: 4. In DNA form, the CDR3 reads TGTGCCAGCAGGTCCGGACAGGGGACTAATGAAAAACTGTTTTTT. It encodes CASRSGQGTNEKLFF.

The chain combines TRBV9 with TRBJ2-7; TRBD2 matches at 10 bases. Germline values: CDR1 SGDLS, CDR2 YYNGEE. V was pared by 0 bases and J by 7 bases, with 7 bases of the junction left unmatched. CDR3 length: 15 amino acids. CDR3 residues: CASSVETGTSVEQYF. The CDR3 DNA is TGTGCCAGCAGCGTAGAGACCGGGACTAGCGTAGAGCAGTACTTC.

The J gene is TRBJ1-2, the V gene TRBV6-1, with 8 bases identical to TRBD1. The ends lost 4 bases at V and 5 bases at J; junction bases unmatched: 6. The CDR3 length is 14 residues. In germline, CDR1 is MNHNS, CDR2 SASEGT. The CDR3 spells CASSGQGAHYGYTF. CDR3 nucleotides: TGTGCCAGCAGTGGGCAGGGGGCGCATTATGGCTACACCTTC.

CDR3 loop: CASRSLNEQFF. The CDR3, as DNA: TGTGCCAGCAGGTCCCTCAATGAGCAGTTCTTC. The rearrangement links TRBV6-5 to TRBJ2-1; no reliable D call. Trimming removed 6 bases at V and 6 bases at J, with 6 bases between. This CDR3 is built from 11 residues. Germline V gene lookup returns CDR1 MNHEY and CDR2 SVGAGI.

The V call is TRBV11-3, the J call TRBJ2-5; D is unclear. Germline V gives CDR1 SGHNT, CDR2 YENEEA. Trimming removed 1 base at V and 1 base at J, with 4 bases between. The CDR3 covers 13 residues. CDR3 protein: CASSLASQETQYF. The CDR3 region has the DNA TGTGCCAGCAGCTTAGCGAGCCAAGAGACCCAGTACTTC.

The chain's CDR3 is CASGGLAGHKGTGELFF. DNA of the CDR3: TGCGCCAGCGGGGGACTAGCGGGCCATAAGGGTACCGGGGAGCTGTTTTTT. The rearrangement joins TRBV5-1 to TRBJ2-2; 12 positions match TRBD2. Trimming at V came to 7 bases and at J to 5 bases, leaving 12 bases not matched to a gene. Germline CDR1 SGHRS, CDR2 YFSETQ. This CDR3 comprises 17 residues.

The gene calls are TRBV6-1 and TRBJ2-7, with D possibly being TRBD2 (5 bases). Germline assignment: CDR1 MNHNS and CDR2 SASEGT. CDR3 length: 14 amino acids. Deletions cut 7 bases from V and 0 bases from J, with 13 bases between. The CDR3 DNA is TGTGCCAGCACCCGAGGCGGGCCCTCCTACGAGCAGTACTTC. Protein product: CASTRGGPSYEQYF.

This chain joins TRBV7-2 and TRBJ2-7; D possibly corresponds to TRBD2 (6 bases). The CDR3 is 13 amino acids. Germline V gene data show CDR1 as SGHTA and CDR2 as FQGNSA. With 11 bases removed from V and 2 bases from J, the gap between germline ends came to 16 bases. CDR3 protein: CAVRRDSTYEQYF. The CDR3 DNA follows: TGTGCCGTAAGGAGGGACTCTACCTACGAGCAGTACTTC.

This rearrangement joins TRBV27 to TRBJ1-2, with TRBD1 matching over 8 bases. The junction had 25 bases not matched to a gene; V was cut back by 6 bases and J by 4 bases. There are 20 residues in the CDR3. CDR1 MNHEY and CDR2 SMNVEV come from the germline V gene (reference sequence). CDR3 residues: CASSLSRPWTGNFAVYGYTF. CDR3 nucleotide sequence: TGTGCCAGCAGCCTTTCCCGGCCTTGGACAGGGAACTTTGCTGTCTATGGCTACACCTTC.

V gene TRBV7-3 combines with J gene TRBJ2-2; D gene unclear. The V gene's germline CDR1 is SGHTA and CDR2 FQGTGA. The V end was cut by 5 bases, the J end by 6 bases, with 10 bases between. This CDR3 has 13 residues. DNA for the CDR3: TGTGCCAGCAGCCTAAAGATGGCCGGGGAGCTGTTTTTT. Its translation: CASSLKMAGELFF. The entire variable domain, with the rest obtained from reference TRBV7-3 and TRBJ2-2, is as follows: GAGVSQTPSNKVTEKGKYVELRCDPISGHTALYWYRQSLGQGPEFLIYFQGTGAADDSGLPNDRFFAVRPEGSVSTLKIQRTERGDSAVYLCASSLKMAGELFFGEGSRLTVL.

The gene calls are TRBV6-6 and TRBJ2-7; D uncertain. The CDR3 has 13 residues. From germline, CDR1 is MNHNY and CDR2 SVGAGI (reference sequence). Trimming left V 10 bases short and J 2 bases short, with 15 bases between. CDR3 amino acids: CAIVAIPTYEQYF. The CDR3 region has the DNA TGTGCCATCGTAGCTATCCCGACCTACGAGCAGTACTTC.

This chain connects TRBV5-1 to TRBJ2-7; 7 bases align to TRBD2. With V trimmed by 1 base and J by 0 bases, 10 bases remained unmatched. Germline loops: CDR1 SGHRS, CDR2 YFSETQ. The CDR3 is 17 residues long. This CDR3 is CASSLSQGGGSSYEQYF. DNA for the CDR3: TGCGCCAGCAGCTTGTCCCAAGGCGGCGGGAGCTCCTACGAGCAGTACTTC.

V usage is TRBV30 and J usage is TRBJ2-1; unclear D gene. Germline V gene data show CDR1 as GTSNPN and CDR2 as SVGIG (reference sequence). The CDR3 is made up of 14 amino acids. V lost 0 bases to trimming and J lost 15 bases, with 21 bases between them. The CDR3 sequence is CAWSVRGVPPCGFF. The CDR3 DNA reads TGTGCCTGGAGTGTACGTGGTGTCCCTCCTTGTGGGTTCTTC.

With respect to this clone: The same CDR3 can be traced to other DNA sequences in this sample. This sequence joins TRBV6-6 and TRBJ2-2; D is undetermined. Germline V gene data show CDR1 as MNHNY and CDR2 as SVGAGI (reference sequence). This CDR3 is built from 12 residues. Trimming took off 0 bases at V and 4 bases at J, with 0 bases between the two ends. The CDR3 sequence: CASSYSTGELFF. The CDR3 DNA reads as TGTGCCAGCAGTTACTCCACCGGGGAGCTGTTTTTT.

The rearrangement joins TRBV28 to TRBJ1-5; D is uncertain. The V gene's germline CDR1 is MDHEN and CDR2 SYDVKM. This CDR3 is 14 amino acids long. Trimming stripped 7 bases from V and 2 bases from J, with 12 bases between. CDR3 amino acids: CASIPGSGNQPQHF. The DNA of the CDR3 is TGTGCCAGCATCCCAGGTTCTGGCAATCAGCCCCAGCATTTT.